Here is one T cell receptor beta chain with its context. Original data processing: Estimated nucleated cell counts came from reference gene primer amplification. TCRdb's copy holds only in-frame clones and misses some; the assay was immunoSEQ multiplex PCR. That table supplies the V and J calls and clone size; D and trimming were determined from the DNA. The table shows roughly 120,000 clones, with 85% occurring only once. Looked up from germline, CDR1 is SGHTA and CDR2 is FQGNSA. The CDR3 is made up of 14 amino acids. V was pared by 4 bases and J by 5 bases, with 14 bases between. The source of the sample is a study of blood T cell repertoires in COVID-19.

This sequence joins TRBV7-2 and TRBJ2-5, with a weak D call TRBD2 (5 bases). This TCR came from a man aged 55 to 70 with acute or convalescent COVID-19. Sequenced material: peripheral blood. CDR3 DNA sequence: TGTGCCAGCAGCTCCGGGATCCTGAAGGAGACCCAGTACTTC. It specifies CASSSGILKETQYF.